The rows below give T cell receptor beta chains drawn from one sample of a study of PD-1 blockade in classical Hodgkin lymphoma. Sequencing was performed with immunoSEQ multiplex PCR; in TCRdb, only in-frame clones are kept and a portion is missing. The table shows 96,000 or so clones, with approximately 94% occurring only once. Specimen: peripheral blood mononuclear cells (PBMCs), collected before the fourth cycle of nivolumab. These receptors came from a human donor with classical Hodgkin lymphoma. Both conserved end residues are part of each CDR3. A D gene is named only where the DNA matches it firmly. Part of the rows lack a size; the others show once, few, many or a class for expanded clones.

clone_size d_call j_call v_call cdr3_aa cdr3_nt
. . TRBJ1-4 TRBV19 CASREQPATNEKLFF TGTGCCAGTAGGGAACAGCCGGCAACTAATGAAAAACTGTTTTTT
. TRBD1 TRBJ1-5 TRBV28 CASSLRTGTENQPQHF TGTGCCAGCAGTTTACGGACCGGGACAGAAAATCAGCCCCAGCATTTT
. . TRBJ1-1 TRBV10-3 CAISDVEGHANTEAFF TGTGCCATCAGTGATGTGGAGGGACACGCTAACACTGAAGCTTTCTTT
. . TRBJ1-1 TRBV5-1 CASSLIGAGNTEAFF TGCGCCAGCAGCTTGATAGGCGCCGGGAACACTGAAGCTTTCTTT
once . TRBJ1-1 TRBV10-3 CAISESRTDNTEAFF TGTGCCATCAGTGAGTCGAGGACGGATAACACTGAAGCTTTCTTT
. TRBD1 TRBJ2-1 TRBV4-1 CASSQIGQGAYNEQFF TGCGCCAGCAGCCAGATTGGACAGGGGGCGTACAATGAGCAGTTCTTC
. . TRBJ2-3 TRBV21-1 CASSPPGGDSTDTQYF TGTGCCAGCAGCCCGCCAGGTGGCGACAGCACAGATACGCAGTATTTT
once . TRBJ1-2 TRBV28 CASSISRGYGYTF TGTGCCAGCAGCATATCCAGGGGCTATGGCTACACCTTC
. . TRBJ2-5 TRBV14 CASSQDLNVETQYF TGTGCCAGCAGCCAAGACCTGAACGTGGAGACCCAGTACTTC
once TRBD1 TRBJ1-4 TRBV19 CASSTDRGYEKLFF TGTGCCAGTAGTACCGACAGGGGATATGAAAAACTGTTTTTT
. TRBD1 TRBJ2-7 TRBV4-2 CASSQAGTGAYEQYF TGTGCCAGCAGCCAGGCCGGGACAGGGGCCTACGAGCAGTACTTC
. TRBD1 TRBJ1-2 TRBV7-9 CASSHGQGNYGYTF TGTGCCAGCAGCCACGGACAGGGGAACTATGGCTACACCTTC
. . TRBJ1-2 TRBV28 CASSLQGRRYGYTF TGTGCCAGCAGTTTACAGGGGAGAAGGTATGGCTACACCTTC
. . TRBJ2-1 TRBV10-2 CATTGSEAANEQFF TGCGCCACCACAGGAAGCGAGGCCGCCAATGAGCAGTTCTTC
. TRBD2 TRBJ2-1 TRBV11-2 CASSSVSVSGRNLREQFF TGTGCCAGCAGCTCAGTTTCCGTAAGCGGGAGGAATTTAAGAGAGCAGTTCTTC
. . TRBJ1-1 TRBV6-5 CASGGGTEAFF TGTGCCAGCGGGGGGGGCACTGAAGCTTTCTTT
. . TRBJ2-7 TRBV19 CASSIVGNYEQYF TGTGCCAGTAGTATTGTCGGAAACTACGAGCAGTACTTC
. . TRBJ2-7 TRBV29-1 CSVVGQLSYEQYF TGCAGCGTTGTTGGACAACTCTCCTACGAGCAGTACTTC
. TRBD2 TRBJ2-7 TRBV28 CASSVSSGPYEQYF TGTGCCAGCTCGGTTTCTAGCGGTCCCTACGAGCAGTACTTC
. TRBD2 TRBJ2-1 TRBV2 CASSEAGRRLADNNEQFF TGTGCCAGCAGTGAAGCGGGTCGCCGACTAGCGGATAACAATGAGCAGTTCTTC
. . TRBJ2-4 TRBV10-3 CAISEGGEGKNIQYF TGTGCCATCAGTGAGGGGGGCGAGGGCAAAAACATTCAGTACTTC
. . TRBJ2-7 TRBV28 CATLGAPPYEQYF TGTGCCACCTTGGGAGCTCCGCCCTACGAGCAGTACTTC
. TRBD1 TRBJ2-2 TRBV2 CASSRTGVGTGELFF TGTGCCAGCAGTCGGACAGGGGTTGGCACCGGGGAGCTGTTTTTT
. TRBD2 TRBJ2-3 TRBV5-8 CASSPLAGEGYF TGTGCCAGCAGCCCCCTAGCGGGAGAAGGGTATTTT
. TRBD1 TRBJ2-7 TRBV5-1 CASSSSPGTGSYEQYF TGCGCCAGCAGTTCGAGCCCCGGGACAGGGTCATACGAGCAGTACTTC
. . TRBJ2-1 TRBV28 CASSEGWNEQFF TGTGCCAGCAGCGAGGGATGGAATGAGCAGTTCTTC
. TRBD2 TRBJ2-5 TRBV5-5 CASSRTSGNQETQYF TGTGCCAGCAGCCGGACTAGCGGAAACCAAGAGACCCAGTACTTC
. . TRBJ2-5 TRBV19 CASSKRETQYF TGTGCCAGTAGTAAGAGGGAGACCCAGTACTTC
. . TRBJ1-4 TRBV28 CASSLQQLNEKLFF TGTGCCAGCAGTTTACAACAGCTTAATGAAAAACTGTTTTTT
. . TRBJ2-7 TRBV6-5 CASSYERAAYEQYF TGTGCCAGCAGTTACGAAAGGGCAGCCTACGAGCAGTACTTC
. . TRBJ1-3 TRBV29-1 CSVILRGGRNTIYF TGCAGCGTTATTTTGAGGGGGGGCCGAAACACCATATATTTT
. . TRBJ2-7 TRBV5-4 CASTHQSSYEQYF TGTGCCAGCACCCACCAAAGCTCCTACGAGCAGTACTTC
once . TRBJ2-7 TRBV19 CASRPLDRSSYEQYF TGTGCCAGTAGACCTCTGGACAGATCCTCCTACGAGCAGTACTTC
. . TRBJ1-2 TRBV18 CASSPSVLNYGYTF TGTGCCAGCTCACCCTCAGTCCTTAACTATGGCTACACCTTC
. TRBD1 TRBJ2-7 TRBV7-8 CASSFPGTGGLEQYF TGTGCCAGCAGCTTCCCCGGGACAGGGGGGCTCGAGCAGTACTTC
. . TRBJ2-7 TRBV10-3 CATRTRHRAHEQYF TGTGCCACCAGAACCCGTCACAGGGCCCACGAGCAGTACTTC
. TRBD1 TRBJ2-5 TRBV6-1 CASSGARDRYQETQYF TGTGCCAGCAGTGGGGCGAGGGACAGGTACCAAGAGACCCAGTACTTC
. TRBD2 TRBJ2-1 TRBV7-9 CASTRELAGVNEQFF TGTGCCAGCACCAGGGAGCTAGCGGGAGTGAATGAGCAGTTCTTC